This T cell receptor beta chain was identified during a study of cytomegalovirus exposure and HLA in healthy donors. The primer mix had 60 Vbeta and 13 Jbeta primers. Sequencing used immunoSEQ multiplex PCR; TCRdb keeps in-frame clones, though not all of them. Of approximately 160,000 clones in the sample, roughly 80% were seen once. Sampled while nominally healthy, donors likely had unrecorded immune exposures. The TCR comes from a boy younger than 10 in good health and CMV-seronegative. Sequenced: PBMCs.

The CDR3 loop reads CASSKPTDTQYF. CDR3 DNA: TGTGCCAGCAGTAAGCCTACAGATACGCAGTATTTT. The V gene is TRBV28, the J gene TRBJ2-3; D is undetermined. This CDR3 is built from 12 residues. CDR1 and CDR2 (germline): MDHEN, SYDVKM. Between the trimmed V and J ends, which lost 5 bases and 3 bases, there was a span of 6 bases.